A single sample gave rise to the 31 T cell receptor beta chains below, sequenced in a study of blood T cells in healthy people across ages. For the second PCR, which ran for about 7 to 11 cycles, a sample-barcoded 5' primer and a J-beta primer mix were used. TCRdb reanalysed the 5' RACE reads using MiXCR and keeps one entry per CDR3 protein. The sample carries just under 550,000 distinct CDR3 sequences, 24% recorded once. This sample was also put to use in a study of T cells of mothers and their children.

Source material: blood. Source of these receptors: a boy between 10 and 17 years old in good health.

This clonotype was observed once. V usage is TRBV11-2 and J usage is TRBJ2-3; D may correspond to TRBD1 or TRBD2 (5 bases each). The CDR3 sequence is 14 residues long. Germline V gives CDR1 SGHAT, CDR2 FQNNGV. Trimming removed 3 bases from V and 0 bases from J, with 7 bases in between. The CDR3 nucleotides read TGTGCCAGCAGCTTCCGGGACAGCACAGATACGCAGTATTTT. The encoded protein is CASSFRDSTDTQYF.

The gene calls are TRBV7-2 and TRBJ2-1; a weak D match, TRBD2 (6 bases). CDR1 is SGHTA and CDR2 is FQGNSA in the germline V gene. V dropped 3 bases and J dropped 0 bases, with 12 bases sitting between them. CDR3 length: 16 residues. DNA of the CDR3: TGTGCCAGCAGCTTCGGCCGGGGGAGCTCCTACAATGAGCAGTTCTTC. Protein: CASSFGRGSSYNEQFF. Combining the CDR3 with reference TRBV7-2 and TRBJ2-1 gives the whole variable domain GAGVSQSPSNKVTEKGKDVELRCDPISGHTALYWYRQSLGQGLEFLIYFQGNSAPDKSGLPSDRFSAERTGGSVSTLTIQRTQQEDSAVYLCASSFGRGSSYNEQFFGPGTRLTVL.

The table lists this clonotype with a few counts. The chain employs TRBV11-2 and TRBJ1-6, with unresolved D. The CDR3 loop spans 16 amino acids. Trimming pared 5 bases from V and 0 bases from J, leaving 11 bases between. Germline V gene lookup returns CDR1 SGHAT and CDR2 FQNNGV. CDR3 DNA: TGTGCCAGCAGCCCTGAAGGGAGCTCCTATAATTCACCCCTCCACTTT. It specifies CASSPEGSSYNSPLHF.

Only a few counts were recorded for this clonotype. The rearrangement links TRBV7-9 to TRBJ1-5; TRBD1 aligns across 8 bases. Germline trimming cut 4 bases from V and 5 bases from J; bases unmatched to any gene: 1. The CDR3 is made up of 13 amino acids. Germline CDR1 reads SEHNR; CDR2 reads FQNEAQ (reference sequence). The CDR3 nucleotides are TGTGCCAGCAGCTCGACAGGGGATCAGCCCCAGCATTTT. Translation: CASSSTGDQPQHF.

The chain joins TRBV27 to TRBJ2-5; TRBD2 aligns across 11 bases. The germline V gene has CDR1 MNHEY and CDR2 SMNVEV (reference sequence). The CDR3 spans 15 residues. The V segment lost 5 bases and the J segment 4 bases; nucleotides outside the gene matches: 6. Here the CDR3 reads CASSPGLAERETQYF. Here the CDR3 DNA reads TGTGCCAGCAGTCCGGGACTAGCGGAGCGAGAGACCCAGTACTTC.

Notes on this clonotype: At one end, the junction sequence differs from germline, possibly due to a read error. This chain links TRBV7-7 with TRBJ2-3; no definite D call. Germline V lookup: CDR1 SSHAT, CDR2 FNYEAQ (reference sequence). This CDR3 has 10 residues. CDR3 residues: CASSCDQGYF. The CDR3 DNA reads TGTGCTAGCAGCTGTGACCAAGGGTATTTT. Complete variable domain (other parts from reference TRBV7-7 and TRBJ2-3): GAGVSQSPRYKVTKRGQDVTLRCDPISSHATLYWYQQALGQGPEFLTYFNYEAQPDKSGLPSDRFSAERPEGSISTLTIQRTEQRDSAMYRCASSCDQGYFGPGTRLTVL.

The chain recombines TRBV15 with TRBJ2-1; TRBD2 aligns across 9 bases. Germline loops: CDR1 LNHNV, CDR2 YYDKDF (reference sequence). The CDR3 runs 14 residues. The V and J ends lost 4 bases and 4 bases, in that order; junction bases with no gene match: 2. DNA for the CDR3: TGTGCCACCAGCACTACTAGCGGGTACAATGAGCAGTTCTTC. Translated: CATSTTSGYNEQFF.

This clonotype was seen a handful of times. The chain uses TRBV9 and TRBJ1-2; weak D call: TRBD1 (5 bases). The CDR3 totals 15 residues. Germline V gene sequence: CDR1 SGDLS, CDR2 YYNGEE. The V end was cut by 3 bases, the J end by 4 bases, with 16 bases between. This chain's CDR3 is CASSEIPGDFYGYTF. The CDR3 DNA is TGTGCCAGCAGCGAGATCCCCGGGGACTTCTATGGCTACACCTTC.

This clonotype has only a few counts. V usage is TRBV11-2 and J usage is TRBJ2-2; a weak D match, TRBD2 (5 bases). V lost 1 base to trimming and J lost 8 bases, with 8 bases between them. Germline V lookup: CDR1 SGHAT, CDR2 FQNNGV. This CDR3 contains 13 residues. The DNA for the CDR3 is TGTGCCAGCAGCTTAGTTGAGGGAGGGGAGCTGTTTTTT. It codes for CASSLVEGGELFF.

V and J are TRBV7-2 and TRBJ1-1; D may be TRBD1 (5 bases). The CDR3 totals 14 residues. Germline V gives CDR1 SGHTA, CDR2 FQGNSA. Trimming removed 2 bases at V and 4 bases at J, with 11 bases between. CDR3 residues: CASSLTEGATEAFF. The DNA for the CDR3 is TGTGCCAGCAGCTTAACGGAAGGGGCCACTGAAGCTTTCTTT.

The CDR3 DNA follows: TGCAGTGCTAGAGGACTAGCGGGGGGGCACAATGAGCAGTTCTTC. It codes for CSARGLAGGHNEQFF. The chain recombines TRBV20-1 with TRBJ2-1; 14 positions agree with TRBD2. With V trimmed by 1 base and J by 5 bases, 1 base remained unmatched. The CDR3 is 15 residues long. Germline V gene data show CDR1 as DFQATT and CDR2 as SNEGSKA (reference sequence).

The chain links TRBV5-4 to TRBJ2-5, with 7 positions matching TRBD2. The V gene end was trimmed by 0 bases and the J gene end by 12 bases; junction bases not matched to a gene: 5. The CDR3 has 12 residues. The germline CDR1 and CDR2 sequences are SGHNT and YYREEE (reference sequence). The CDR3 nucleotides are TGTGCCAGCAGCTTGGCCGGGAGGATGGAGTACTTC. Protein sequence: CASSLAGRMEYF.

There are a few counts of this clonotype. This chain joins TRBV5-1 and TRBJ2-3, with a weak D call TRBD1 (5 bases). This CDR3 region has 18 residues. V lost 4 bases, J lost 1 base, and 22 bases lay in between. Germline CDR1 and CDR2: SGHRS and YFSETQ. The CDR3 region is CASSRLGNVGEGTDTQYF. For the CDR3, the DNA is TGCGCCAGCAGCCGGCTCGGAAACGTAGGGGAAGGCACAGATACGCAGTATTTT.

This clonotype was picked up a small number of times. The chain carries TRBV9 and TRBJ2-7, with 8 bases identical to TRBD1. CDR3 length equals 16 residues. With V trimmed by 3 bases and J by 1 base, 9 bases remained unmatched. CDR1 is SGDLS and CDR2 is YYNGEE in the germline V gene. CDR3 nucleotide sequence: TGTGCCAGCAGCGCGGGGACCGGGACAGGATCCTACGAGCAGTACTTC. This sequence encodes CASSAGTGTGSYEQYF.

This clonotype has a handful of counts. The CDR3: CSARRRGNQPQHF. The CDR3 DNA sequence: TGCAGTGCTAGGAGGAGAGGCAATCAGCCCCAGCATTTT. This rearrangement joins TRBV20-1 to TRBJ1-5; D unresolved. Germline loops: CDR1 DFQATT, CDR2 SNEGSKA (reference sequence). The CDR3 totals 13 residues. Trimming stripped 3 bases from V and 2 bases from J, with 8 bases between.

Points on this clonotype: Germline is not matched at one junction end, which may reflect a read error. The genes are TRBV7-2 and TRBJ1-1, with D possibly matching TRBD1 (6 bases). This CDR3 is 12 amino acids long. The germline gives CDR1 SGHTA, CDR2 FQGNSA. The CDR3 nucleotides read TGTGCCAGCAGCTTATGGGGGGCTGATGCTTTCTTT. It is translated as CASSLWGADAFF.

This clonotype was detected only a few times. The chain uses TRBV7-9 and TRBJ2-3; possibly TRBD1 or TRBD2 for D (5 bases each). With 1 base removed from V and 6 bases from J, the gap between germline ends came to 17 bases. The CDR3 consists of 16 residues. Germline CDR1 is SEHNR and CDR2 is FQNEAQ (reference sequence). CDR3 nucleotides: TGTGCCAGCAGCTTAGTACCGGACGCCTGGGGGGATACGCAGTATTTT. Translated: CASSLVPDAWGDTQYF.

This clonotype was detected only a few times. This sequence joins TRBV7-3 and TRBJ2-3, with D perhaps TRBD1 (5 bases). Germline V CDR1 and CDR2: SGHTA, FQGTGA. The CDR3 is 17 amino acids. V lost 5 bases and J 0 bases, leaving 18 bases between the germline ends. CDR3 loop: CASSPGTGTQSTDTQYF. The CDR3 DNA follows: TGTGCCAGCAGCCCCGGAACAGGAACACAGAGCACAGATACGCAGTATTTT.

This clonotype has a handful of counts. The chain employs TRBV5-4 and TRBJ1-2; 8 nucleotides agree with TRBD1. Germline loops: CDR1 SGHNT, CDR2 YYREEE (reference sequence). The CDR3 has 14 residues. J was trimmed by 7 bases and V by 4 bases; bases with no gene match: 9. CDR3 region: CASSRQGPGGGYTF. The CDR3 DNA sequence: TGTGCCAGCAGCCGACAGGGGCCGGGGGGTGGCTACACCTTC.

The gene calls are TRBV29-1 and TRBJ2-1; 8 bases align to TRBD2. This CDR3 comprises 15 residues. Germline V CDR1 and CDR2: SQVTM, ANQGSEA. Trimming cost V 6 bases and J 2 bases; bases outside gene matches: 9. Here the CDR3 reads CSVQVVAGTYNEQFF. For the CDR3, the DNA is TGCAGCGTCCAGGTGGTAGCGGGAACCTACAATGAGCAGTTCTTC.

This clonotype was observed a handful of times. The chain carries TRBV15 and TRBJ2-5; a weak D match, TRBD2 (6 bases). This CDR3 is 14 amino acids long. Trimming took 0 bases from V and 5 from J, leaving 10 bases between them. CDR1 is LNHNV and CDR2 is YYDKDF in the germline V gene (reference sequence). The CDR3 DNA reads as TGTGCCACCAGCAGAGACAATGGGGGGGAGACCCAGTACTTC. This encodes CATSRDNGGETQYF.

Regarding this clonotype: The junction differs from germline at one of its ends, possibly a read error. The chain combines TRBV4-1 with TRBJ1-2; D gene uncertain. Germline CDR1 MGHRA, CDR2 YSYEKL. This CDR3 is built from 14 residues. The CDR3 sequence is CASSQDRYNYGYTF. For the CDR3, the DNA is TGCGCCAGCAGCCAAGATAGGTACAACTATGGCTACACTTTC.

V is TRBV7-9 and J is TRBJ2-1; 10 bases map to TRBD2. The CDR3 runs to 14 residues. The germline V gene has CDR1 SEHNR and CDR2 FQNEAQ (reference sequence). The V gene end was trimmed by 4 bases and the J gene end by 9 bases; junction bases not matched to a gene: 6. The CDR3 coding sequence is TGTGCCAGCAGCTATACTAGCGGGGTGGGTGAGCAGTTCTTC. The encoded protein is CASSYTSGVGEQFF.

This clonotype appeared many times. This chain's CDR3 is CATSDAGTGLSLDGYTF. The CDR3 DNA is TGTGCCACCAGTGACGCCGGGACAGGGTTAAGTCTCGATGGCTACACCTTC. V is TRBV24-1 and J is TRBJ1-2; 9 bases line up with TRBD1. Germline lookup yields CDR1 KGHDR and CDR2 SFDVKD. The CDR3 is 17 amino acids. Trimming took 4 bases from V and 6 from J; bases not matched to a gene: 14.

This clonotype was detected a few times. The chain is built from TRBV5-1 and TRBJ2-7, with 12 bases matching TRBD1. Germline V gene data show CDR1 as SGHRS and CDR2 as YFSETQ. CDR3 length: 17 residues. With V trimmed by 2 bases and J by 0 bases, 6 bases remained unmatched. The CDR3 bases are TGCGCCAGCAGCTTTACCGGGACAGGGGGCTCCTCCTACGAGCAGTACTTC. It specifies CASSFTGTGGSSYEQYF.

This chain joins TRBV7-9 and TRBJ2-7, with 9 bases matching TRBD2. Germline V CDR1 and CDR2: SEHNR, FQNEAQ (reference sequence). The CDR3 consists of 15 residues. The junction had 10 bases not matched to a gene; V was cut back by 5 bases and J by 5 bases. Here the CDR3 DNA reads TGTGCCAGCAGCATTGGGTTAGCGGGAGTTGACGAGCAGTACTTC. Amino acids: CASSIGLAGVDEQYF.

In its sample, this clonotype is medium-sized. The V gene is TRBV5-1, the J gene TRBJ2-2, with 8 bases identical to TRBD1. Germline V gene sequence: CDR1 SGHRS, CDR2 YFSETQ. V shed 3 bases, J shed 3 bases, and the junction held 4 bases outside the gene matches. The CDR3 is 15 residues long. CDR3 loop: CASSWTGSDTGELFF. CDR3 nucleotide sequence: TGCGCCAGCAGCTGGACAGGGTCGGACACCGGGGAGCTGTTTTTT. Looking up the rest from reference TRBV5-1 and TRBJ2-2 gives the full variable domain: KAGVTQTPRYLIKTRGQQVTLSCSPISGHRSVSWYQQTPGQGLQFLFEYFSETQRNKGNFPGRFSGRQFSNSRSEMNVSTLELGDSALYLCASSWTGSDTGELFFGEGSRLTVL.

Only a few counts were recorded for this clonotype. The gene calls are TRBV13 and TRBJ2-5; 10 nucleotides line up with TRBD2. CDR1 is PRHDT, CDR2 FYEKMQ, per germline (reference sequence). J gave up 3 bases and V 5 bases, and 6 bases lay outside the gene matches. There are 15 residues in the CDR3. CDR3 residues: CASSRGLAAKETQYF. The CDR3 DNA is TGTGCCAGCAGCCGCGGACTAGCGGCTAAAGAGACCCAGTACTTC.

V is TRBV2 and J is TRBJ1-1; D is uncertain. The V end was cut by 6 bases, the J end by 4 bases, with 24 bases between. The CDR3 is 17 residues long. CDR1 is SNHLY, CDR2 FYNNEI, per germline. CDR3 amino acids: CASRMDQTGLRGTEAFF. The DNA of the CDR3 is TGTGCCAGCAGAATGGATCAGACGGGTCTTCGTGGCACTGAAGCTTTCTTT.

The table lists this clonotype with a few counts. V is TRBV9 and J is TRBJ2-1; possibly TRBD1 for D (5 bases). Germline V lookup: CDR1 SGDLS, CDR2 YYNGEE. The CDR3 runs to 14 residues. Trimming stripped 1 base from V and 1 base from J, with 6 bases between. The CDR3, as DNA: TGTGCCAGCAGCGTAAGGGGTTCCTACAATGAGCAGTTCTTC. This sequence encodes CASSVRGSYNEQFF.

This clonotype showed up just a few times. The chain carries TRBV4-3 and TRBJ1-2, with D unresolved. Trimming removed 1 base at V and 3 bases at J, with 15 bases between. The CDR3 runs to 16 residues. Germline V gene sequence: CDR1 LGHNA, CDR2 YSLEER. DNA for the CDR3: TGCGCCAGCAGCCAAGTACGGGCGAGACTTGACTATGGCTACACCTTC. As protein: CASSQVRARLDYGYTF.